This TCR beta chain was sequenced during a study of T cell responses to AZD1222 COVID-19 vaccine. Findings and caveats of the study: Unmutated regions of variants are reportedly targeted by nearly half of spike-specific TCRs. The span of vaccine-associated CD4 TCRs extended across spike, with dominance at 160-218 and 743-854. Among the donors, most were white British and more were female, and clonal diversity was possibly underestimated.

The CDR3 has 17 amino acids. V gave up 1 base and J gave up 2 bases; unmatched junction bases: 7. Germline lookup yields CDR1 MNHEY and CDR2 SMNVEV (reference sequence). Assay used: immunoSEQ multiplex PCR; TCRdb lists only in-frame clones, some missing. The table lists 100,000 to 150,000 clones, approximately 88% of them singletons. On this clone: Its matching antigen is unknown.

The chain couples TRBV27 to TRBJ2-3, with 9 bases that match TRBD2. This TCR was sampled from an adult in good health. The sequencing used peripheral blood, collected on day 0 of AZD1222 vaccination. The CDR3 sequence: CASSLFSSGRPTDTQYF. DNA for the CDR3: TGTGCCAGCAGTTTATTCTCCAGCGGGAGGCCCACAGATACGCAGTATTTT.